This T cell receptor (beta chain) was identified in a study of graft-versus-host responses after intestinal transplantation. Looking at the study overall: Recipients had transplants, and these were multivisceral, liver-intestinal, or isolated intestinal. Every recipient had anti-thymocyte globulin induction and two to three years of tacrolimus plus steroids. Study-wide results and caveats: Among recipient marrow samples, GvH clones were found; some appeared first in ileum or blood.

In germline, CDR1 is MGHRA, CDR2 YSYEKL. V lost 6 bases to trimming and J lost 4 bases, with 16 bases between them. The CDR3 is made up of 15 amino acids. Generated by immunoSEQ multiplex PCR, the TCRdb table keeps only in-frame clones and is missing some. This table holds around 84,000 clones, 75% to 90% found once. Remarks on this clone: Its antigen is currently unknown.

The input for sequencing was unstimulated CD8+ T cells sorted from spleen or lymph node cells, taken before intestinal transplant. The chain links TRBV4-1 to TRBJ2-1; tentatively, D is TRBD1 (5 bases). The source is a human donor who received an intestinal transplant. The CDR3 loop reads CASSPMGSGYNEQFF. The CDR3 region has the DNA TGCGCCAGCAGTCCAATGGGGTCAGGGTACAATGAGCAGTTCTTC.